Below, 17 T cell receptor beta chains from the same sample are listed, as sequenced in a study of shared clonotypes between healthy human individuals. Data came from immunoSEQ multiplex PCR; TCRdb stores just in-frame clones and leaves some out. The table includes hundreds of thousands of clones, roughly four fifths detected once. Sequenced input: PBMCs. The receptors derive from a woman in her thirties or forties in good health. Some clones in this sample may be carry-over from other donors' samples.

This chain joins TRBV7-9 and TRBJ2-2; D is unresolved. The CDR3 is 12 amino acids. The V gene's germline CDR1 is SEHNR and CDR2 FQNEAQ (reference sequence). The V gene lost 5 bases and the J gene lost 13 bases, with 14 bases spanning the gap. The CDR3 region has the DNA TGTGCCAGCAGCCTCCGAGGTACATTGCTGTTTTTT. It yields the protein CASSLRGTLLFF. Filled out from reference TRBV7-9 and TRBJ2-2, the complete variable domain reads DTGVSQNPRHKITKRGQNVTFRCDPISEHNRLYWYRQTLGQGPEFLTYFQNEAQLEKSRLLSDRFSAERPKGSFSTLEIQRTEQGDSAMYLCASSLRGTLLFFGEGSRLTVL.

As to this clone: Other DNA sequences in the same sample also yield this CDR3. The chain links TRBV21-1 to TRBJ2-7; the DNA was not compared with TRBD1, the D call given in the table. TRBV21-1 corresponds to a pseudogene. The CDR3 runs to 17 residues. Here the CDR3 reads CASSTQKLGQVYYEQYF. In DNA form, the CDR3 reads TGTGCCAGCAGCACCCAAAAACTTGGACAGGTTTACTACGAGCAGTACTTC.

The J gene is TRBJ2-1, the V gene TRBV5-1, with a possible D match to TRBD2 (6 bases). The CDR3 runs to 15 residues. CDR1 and CDR2 from the germline V gene are SGHRS and YFSETQ. Trimming stripped 4 bases from V and 7 bases from J, with 18 bases between. CDR3 region: CASSPVPGSQNEQFF. The CDR3 nucleotides are TGCGCCAGCAGCCCGGTCCCCGGGAGCCAGAATGAGCAGTTCTTC.

On this clone: Other DNA sequences in this specimen translate into the identical CDR3. V usage is TRBV7-9 and J usage is TRBJ1-1, with D possibly being TRBD1 (5 bases). The CDR3 totals 14 residues. Trimming cost V 2 bases and J 0 bases, with 7 bases left between them. Germline V gene lookup returns CDR1 SEHNR and CDR2 FQNEAQ (reference sequence). CDR3 nucleotide sequence: TGTGCCAGCAGCTTAAGGACAATGAACACTGAAGCTTTCTTT. It specifies CASSLRTMNTEAFF.

This clone was seen at least ten times. This chain uses TRBV5-1 with TRBJ2-5, with 12 bases that match TRBD1. Unmatched junction bases numbered 11, after V lost 4 bases and J lost 4 bases. CDR3 size: 17 residues. From germline, CDR1 is SGHRS and CDR2 YFSETQ. CDR3 in amino acids: CASSPTRGQGARETQYF. CDR3 sequence (DNA): TGCGCCAGCAGCCCCACCCGGGGACAGGGGGCGCGAGAGACCCAGTACTTC.

A word on this clone: An end of the junction differs from the germline gene, which may be a read error. The V and J genes are TRBV15 and TRBJ2-7; D assignment may be TRBD1 or TRBD2 (7 bases each). Germline V gives CDR1 LNHNV, CDR2 YYDKDF (reference sequence). The CDR3 contains 20 residues. The CDR3 sequence: CATSRDRDWGAGPHRYGQYF. In nucleotides, the CDR3 is TGCGCCACCAGCAGAGACAGGGATTGGGGAGCGGGACCACATCGGTACGGGCAGTACTTC.

This chain joins TRBV14 and TRBJ2-7, with TRBD1 as a possible D gene (5 bases). The length of the CDR3 is 15 residues. Germline V CDR1 and CDR2: SGHDN, FVKESK. Trimming shortened V by 4 bases and J by 1 base, and 14 bases separated the two germline ends. The CDR3 nucleotides are TGTGCCAGCAGCCTAACAGGACAAGGTTCCTACGAGCAGTACTTC. Amino acid sequence: CASSLTGQGSYEQYF. The entire variable domain, with the rest obtained from reference TRBV14 and TRBJ2-7, is as follows: EAGVTQFPSHSVIEKGQTVTLRCDPISGHDNLYWYRRVMGKEIKFLLHFVKESKQDESGMPNNRFLAERTGGTYSTLKVQPAELEDSGVYFCASSLTGQGSYEQYFGPGTRLTVT.

The J gene is TRBJ2-6, the V gene TRBV30; D gene uncertain. The CDR3 length is 15 residues. The V end lost 0 bases, the J end lost 3 bases, and 9 bases lay between the germline ends. The germline V gene encodes CDR1 GTSNPN and CDR2 SVGIG (reference sequence). CDR3 sequence reads: CAWSVRAFGANVLTF. The CDR3 bases are TGTGCCTGGAGTGTAAGGGCCTTTGGGGCCAACGTCCTGACTTTC.

This clone is a singleton in its sample. The chain carries TRBV5-1 and TRBJ2-3; 15 bases are shared with TRBD2. The CDR3 runs to 18 residues. The germline V gene has CDR1 SGHRS and CDR2 YFSETQ. The J segment lost 0 bases and the V segment lost 4 bases, leaving 6 bases of the junction unmatched. The CDR3 here is CASSPGLAGGSSTDTQYF. The CDR3 coding sequence is TGCGCCAGCAGCCCTGGACTAGCGGGAGGGTCTAGCACAGATACGCAGTATTTT.

The chain links TRBV29-1 to TRBJ2-7; 8 bases line up with TRBD2. The V gene end was trimmed by 3 bases and the J gene end by 7 bases; junction bases not matched to a gene: 8. CDR1 and CDR2 (germline): SQVTM, ANQGSEA. The CDR3 is made up of 13 amino acids. The CDR3 here is CSVDRAGEGEQYF. The CDR3 coding sequence is TGCAGCGTTGATCGAGCGGGAGAGGGGGAGCAGTACTTC.

This chain connects TRBV6-6 to TRBJ2-5; either TRBD1 or TRBD2 may fit D (6 bases each). The better agreement between TRBJ2-7 and the DNA end casts doubt on the J call. This CDR3 contains 16 residues. Germline-derived CDR1 and CDR2 are MNHNY and SVGAGI (reference sequence). CDR3 coding DNA: TGTGCCAGCAGTTACCCAGGGACGGGGGCCACCTACGAGCAGTACTTC. Protein sequence: CASSYPGTGATYEQYF.

V gene TRBV16 combines with J gene TRBJ2-2; the D gene is possibly TRBD1 (5 bases). CDR1 and CDR2 (germline): KGHSY, FQNENV. Trimming took 4 bases from V and 6 from J, leaving 15 bases between them. This CDR3 comprises 15 residues. For the CDR3, the DNA is TGTGCCAGCAGCCGATCAGGGCAAATCTCCGGGGAGCTGTTTTTT. Encoded protein: CASSRSGQISGELFF.

V gene TRBV5-1 combines with J gene TRBJ2-5; either TRBD1 or TRBD2 may fit D (6 bases each). The length of the CDR3 is 14 residues. Germline loops: CDR1 SGHRS, CDR2 YFSETQ. The V gene lost 0 bases and the J gene lost 4 bases, with 10 bases spanning the gap. CDR3 in DNA: TGCGCCAGCAGCTTGGTAGGGGGAGGAGAGACCCAGTACTTC. It codes for CASSLVGGGETQYF.

This clone was seen more than once but under ten times. The chain links TRBV4-2 to TRBJ2-7; D is undetermined. Trimming removed 4 bases at V and 0 bases at J, with 4 bases between. Germline V gives CDR1 LGHNA, CDR2 YNFKEQ. The CDR3 spans 12 residues. DNA for the CDR3: TGTGCCAGCAGCCGAGACTCCTACGAGCAGTACTTC. Translating gives CASSRDSYEQYF.

This clone appeared a single time. Being one base from a much bigger clone, this may be a read error. This CDR3 is also generated by other DNA sequences in the sample. V usage is TRBV5-6 and J usage is TRBJ2-7; 8 bases match TRBD1. Germline trimming cut 0 bases from V and 4 bases from J; bases unmatched to any gene: 9. The CDR3 is made up of 16 amino acids. Per the germline V gene, CDR1 is SGHDT and CDR2 is YYEEEE. The CDR3 sequence is CASSLAGQGFGYEQYF. The CDR3 region has the DNA TGTGCCAGCAGCTTGGCTGGACAGGGTTTTGGGTACGAGCAGTACTTC.

As concerns this clone: Other DNA sequences in the same sample also yield this CDR3. The chain employs TRBV19 and TRBJ2-1; 12 nucleotides match TRBD2. CDR1 and CDR2 from the germline V gene are LNHDA and SQIVND (reference sequence). This CDR3 comprises 15 residues. V gave up 7 bases and J gave up 8 bases; unmatched junction bases: 9. The CDR3 here is CASKRRTSGIHEQFF. The CDR3 bases are TGTGCCAGTAAGAGGCGGACTAGCGGGATTCATGAGCAGTTCTTC.

The chain recombines TRBV9 with TRBJ2-2, with D perhaps matching TRBD1 (5 bases). This CDR3 is built from 16 residues. CDR1 SGDLS and CDR2 YYNGEE come from the germline V gene. V was trimmed by 5 bases and J by 0 bases, leaving 14 bases between them. This chain's CDR3 is CASRAGPDANTGELFF. CDR3 bases: TGTGCCAGCAGGGCAGGGCCAGACGCGAACACCGGGGAGCTGTTTTTT.